The T cell receptor beta chain under discussion was sequenced for a study of cytomegalovirus exposure and HLA in healthy donors. Study observations and caveats: Indistinguishable V segments, including TRBV6-2 and TRBV6-3, were excluded. A later analysis reportedly identified an Asian-associated ancestry cluster as carrying fewer N-insertions than the 666-donor mean. In a later analysis, the majority of CMV-associated beta chains seemingly showed HLA restriction.

A word on this clone: The antigen remains undetermined.

In the PCR, 60 Vbeta and 13 Jbeta primers were used. The data were produced by immunoSEQ multiplex PCR, yet TCRdb's version contains in-frame clones alone and is incomplete. The table includes around 110,000 clones, about 75% detected once. V was clipped by 2 bases and J by 2 bases, with 18 bases between them. This CDR3 region has 18 residues. From germline, CDR1 is SEHNR and CDR2 FQNEAQ (reference sequence). V and J are TRBV7-9 and TRBJ2-2; D not resolved. The TCR originated in a man aged 35 to 55 in good health and CMV-seronegative. What was sequenced was PBMCs. The DNA for the CDR3 is TGTGCCAGCAGCTTATGGGCCACCCCTTCCCAAAACACCGGGGAGCTGTTTTTT. Protein: CASSLWATPSQNTGELFF.